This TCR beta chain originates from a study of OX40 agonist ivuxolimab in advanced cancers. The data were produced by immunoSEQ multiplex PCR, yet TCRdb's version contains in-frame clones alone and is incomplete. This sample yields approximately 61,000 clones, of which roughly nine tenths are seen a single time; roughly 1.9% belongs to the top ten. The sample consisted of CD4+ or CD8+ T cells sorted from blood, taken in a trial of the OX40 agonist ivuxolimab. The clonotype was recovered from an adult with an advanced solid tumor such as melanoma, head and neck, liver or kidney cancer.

CDR3 in amino acids: CASSPRTGGNTIYF. DNA for the CDR3: TGTGCCAGCAGCCCACGGACGGGTGGAAACACCATATATTTT. The V call is TRBV7-2, the J call TRBJ1-3; no definite D call. The germline CDR1 and CDR2 sequences are SGHTA and FQGNSA. The CDR3 sequence is 14 residues long. V was cut by 5 bases and J by 3 bases, with 11 bases left in between.